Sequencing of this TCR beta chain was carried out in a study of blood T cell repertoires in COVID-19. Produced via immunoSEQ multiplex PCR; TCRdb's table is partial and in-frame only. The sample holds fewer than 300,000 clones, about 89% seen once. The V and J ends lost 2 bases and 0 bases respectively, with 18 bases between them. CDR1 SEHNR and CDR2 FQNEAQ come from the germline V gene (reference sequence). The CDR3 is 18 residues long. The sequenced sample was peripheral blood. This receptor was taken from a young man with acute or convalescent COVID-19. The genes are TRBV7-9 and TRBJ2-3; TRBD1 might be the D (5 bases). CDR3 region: CASSLTRTTESSTDTQYF. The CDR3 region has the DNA TGTGCCAGCAGCTTAACTCGGACAACAGAATCTAGCACAGATACGCAGTATTTT. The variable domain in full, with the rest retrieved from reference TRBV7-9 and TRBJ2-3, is DTGVSQNPRHKITKRGQNVTFRCDPISEHNRLYWYRQTLGQGPEFLTYFQNEAQLEKSRLLSDRFSAERPKGSFSTLEIQRTEQGDSAMYLCASSLTRTTESSTDTQYFGPGTRLTVL.